This TCR beta chain originates from a study of response to subunit inactivated influenza vaccine. Comment on this clonotype: Its antigen is not identified.

CDR3 size: 14 residues. V lost 4 bases and J lost 4; bases outside the gene matches: 5. Germline values: CDR1 DFQATT, CDR2 SNEGSKA (reference sequence). General observations from the study: Authors suggested each seasonal flu vaccination may recruit only limited numbers of new T cells.

TCRdb re-called the RT-PCR reads with MiXCR, one entry per CDR3 protein. This sample has roughly 160,000 distinct CDR3 sequences, with roughly a tenth found just once. The receptor comes from a man between 50 and 59 years old who received an inactivated influenza vaccine. The rearrangement joins TRBV20-1 to TRBJ2-1, with 9 bases lining up with TRBD2. Sequencing was performed on non-naive T cells sorted from PBMCs, taken 45 days after vaccination. CDR3 loop: CSAISGGQYNEQFF. CDR3 nucleotides: TGCAGTGCTATTAGCGGGGGCCAGTACAATGAGCAGTTCTTC.